This T cell receptor (beta chain) derives from a study of OX40 agonist ivuxolimab in advanced cancers. Study results and caveats: Low clonal expansion, among the lowest seen, marked partial responders at 0.1-3.0 mg/kg.

Points on this clone: No antigen is known for it.

The table came from immunoSEQ multiplex PCR; TCRdb's copy has only in-frame clones and leaves some out. The sample includes more than 60,000 clones, less than 90% seen only once; the top ten take 3.4%. Germline CDR1 LNHDA, CDR2 SQIVND (reference sequence). The length of the CDR3 is 14 residues. Trimming stripped 0 bases from V and 3 bases from J, with 6 bases between. This receptor was identified in an adult with an advanced solid tumor such as melanoma, head and neck, liver or kidney cancer. This chain links TRBV19 with TRBJ1-5; tentatively, D is TRBD1 (5 bases). Sequenced material: CD4+ or CD8+ T cells sorted from blood, taken in a trial of the OX40 agonist ivuxolimab. DNA of the CDR3: TGTGCCAGTAGTATAGAAGGGGACAATCAGCCCCAGCATTTT. Amino acid sequence: CASSIEGDNQPQHF.